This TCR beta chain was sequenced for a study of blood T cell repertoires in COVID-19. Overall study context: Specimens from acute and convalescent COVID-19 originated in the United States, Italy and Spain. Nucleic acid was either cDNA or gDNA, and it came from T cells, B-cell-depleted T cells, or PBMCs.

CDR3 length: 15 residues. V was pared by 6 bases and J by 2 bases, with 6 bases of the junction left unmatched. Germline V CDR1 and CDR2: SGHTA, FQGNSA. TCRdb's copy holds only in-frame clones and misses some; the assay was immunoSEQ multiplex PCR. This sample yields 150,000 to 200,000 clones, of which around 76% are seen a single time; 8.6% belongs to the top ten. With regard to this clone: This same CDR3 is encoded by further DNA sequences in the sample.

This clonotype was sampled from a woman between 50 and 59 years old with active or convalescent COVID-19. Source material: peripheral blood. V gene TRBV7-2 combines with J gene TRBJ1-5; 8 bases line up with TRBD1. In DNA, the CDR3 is TGTGCCAGCAGTTTGGACAGGGCGGGCAATCAGCCCCAGCATTTT. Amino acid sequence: CASSLDRAGNQPQHF. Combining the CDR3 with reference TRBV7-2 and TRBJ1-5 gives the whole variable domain GAGVSQSPSNKVTEKGKDVELRCDPISGHTALYWYRQSLGQGLEFLIYFQGNSAPDKSGLPSDRFSAERTGGSVSTLTIQRTQQEDSAVYLCASSLDRAGNQPQHFGDGTRLSIL.